Listed below are T cell receptor beta chains from one sample, sequenced in a study of OX40 agonist ivuxolimab in advanced cancers. The data were produced by immunoSEQ multiplex PCR, yet TCRdb's version contains in-frame clones alone and is incomplete. The sample yields 25,000 to 30,000 clones, more than 75% seen once. The input for sequencing was CD4+ or CD8+ T cells sorted from blood, taken in a trial of the OX40 agonist ivuxolimab. The receptor set was obtained from an adult with an advanced solid tumor such as melanoma, head and neck, liver or kidney cancer. Each CDR3 is given with its conserved first and last residue. The D gene is left open where the match is weak. The size of a clone is reported for some rows only, either as once, few or many, or as a class for expanded clones.

j_call clone_size d_call v_call cdr3_aa cdr3_nt
TRBJ2-1 NA TRBD1 TRBV29-1 CSAGVGQENEQFF TGCAGCGCCGGAGTGGGACAGGAAAATGAGCAGTTCTTC
TRBJ1-2 NA NA TRBV5-4 CASSLEGSLNYGYTF TGTGCCAGCAGCTTGGAAGGGAGCCTGAACTATGGCTACACCTTC
TRBJ2-7 NA NA TRBV6-1 CASSYSGSFDEQYF TGTGCCAGCAGTTATTCTGGTAGCTTTGACGAGCAGTACTTC
TRBJ1-1 few TRBD1 TRBV9 CASSVGQGGTEAFF TGTGCCAGCAGCGTAGGACAGGGAGGGACTGAAGCTTTCTTT
TRBJ2-7 NA TRBD1 TRBV18 CASSPGQGAYEQYF TGTGCCAGCTCACCAGGGCAGGGGGCCTACGAGCAGTACTTC
TRBJ2-7 NA NA TRBV9 CASSDIWGEQYF TGTGCCAGCAGCGACATCTGGGGCGAGCAGTACTTC
TRBJ2-7 NA NA TRBV19 CANRGGGQREQYF TGTGCTAATAGAGGTGGGGGACAACGAGAGCAGTACTTC
TRBJ2-1 NA NA TRBV15 CATSGGGSRRGSYNEQFF TGTGCCACCAGCGGAGGGGGATCTAGGAGAGGCTCCTACAATGAGCAGTTCTTC
TRBJ2-3 once NA TRBV7-9 CASSLRLSSTDTQYF TGTGCCAGCAGCTTACGACTATCTAGCACAGATACGCAGTATTTT
TRBJ2-7 NA TRBD2 TRBV5-4 CASSAGLAASDEQYF TGTGCCAGCAGCGCGGGACTAGCGGCGTCGGATGAGCAGTACTTC
TRBJ2-7 NA NA TRBV4-1 CASSQDRGYEQYF TGCGCCAGCAGCCAAGATCGCGGCTACGAGCAGTACTTC
TRBJ1-1 NA TRBD1 TRBV5-8 CASSLARQGGTEAFF TGTGCCAGCAGCTTGGCAAGACAGGGTGGCACTGAAGCTTTCTTT
TRBJ2-7 NA NA TRBV30 CAWGRLQSSYEQYF TGTGCCTGGGGAAGACTACAGAGCTCCTACGAGCAGTACTTC
TRBJ2-7 NA TRBD2 TRBV7-9 CASSSAGGYEQYF TGTGCCAGCAGTTCAGCGGGGGGCTACGAGCAGTACTTC
TRBJ2-6 NA NA TRBV30 CAWEEGAGANVLTF TGTGCCTGGGAAGAGGGGGCTGGGGCCAACGTCCTGACTTTC
TRBJ2-3 NA TRBD2 TRBV28 CASSSGTRGRYTDTQYF TGTGCCAGCAGTTCCGGCACCCGCGGGAGGTACACAGATACGCAGTATTTT
TRBJ2-1 NA TRBD1 TRBV7-9 CASSLARGQSYNEQFF TGTGCCAGCAGCTTAGCGAGGGGACAGTCCTACAATGAGCAGTTCTTC